Ten or more counts support the clone carrying this T cell receptor beta chain. No antigen is known for it. Each cDNA held unique molecular identifiers, and template switching gave it a universal primer site. TCRdb fed the 5' RACE reads into MiXCR, producing one record per CDR3 protein. Here the sample spans more than 1.5 million distinct CDR3 sequences, 32% being singletons. The sample comes from a study of identical twins. Study observations and caveats: Within monozygotic twins, out-of-frame TCR alpha sharing was underestimated by the models.

V lost 3 bases and J 3 bases, leaving 10 bases between the germline ends. The CDR3 spans 13 residues. Germline loops: CDR1 SGHRS, CDR2 YFSETQ. The sample consisted of cord blood. This receptor was taken from a newborn girl in good health. V usage is TRBV5-1 and J usage is TRBJ2-7; weak D call: TRBD1 (6 bases). CDR3 amino acids: CASSWAGDYEQYF. CDR3 coding DNA: TGCGCCAGCAGCTGGGCAGGGGACTACGAGCAGTACTTC. The full variable domain, rest sourced from reference TRBV5-1 and TRBJ2-7, is KAGVTQTPRYLIKTRGQQVTLSCSPISGHRSVSWYQQTPGQGLQFLFEYFSETQRNKGNFPGRFSGRQFSNSRSEMNVSTLELGDSALYLCASSWAGDYEQYFGPGTRLTVT.